This T cell receptor (beta chain) was obtained from a study of beta chain features in type 1 diabetes. Points from the study as a whole: Significant though moderate, a shortening of TCRB CDR3s appeared in all four CD4+ subsets of Type 1 diabetes patients.

This CDR3 has 14 residues. Looked up from germline, CDR1 is MDHEN and CDR2 is SYDVKM. Trimming pared 6 bases from V and 4 bases from J, leaving 15 bases between. With respect to this clone: Its target is not known.

As every portion of the isolated RNA was reverse transcribed, the sequencing read expressed TCRB transcripts. TCRdb's table, derived via immunoSEQ multiplex PCR, lists solely in-frame clones and lacks some. Among around 46,000 clones listed, approximately 40% were seen once. Sequences were obtained from stem cell memory CD4+ T cells from blood. The chain recombines TRBV28 with TRBJ1-2; D uncertain. The receptor was derived from a man aged 25-45 years with type 1 diabetes. CDR3 residues: CASSQVGSGYGYTF. DNA of the CDR3: TGTGCCAGCAGCCAGGTGGGAAGCGGCTATGGCTACACCTTC.